A selection of T cell receptor beta chains follows, all from one sample in a study of shared clonotypes between healthy human individuals. Clones were read by immunoSEQ multiplex PCR, and TCRdb kept only the in-frame ones, dropping some. Of roughly 380,000 clones in the sample, 90% to 97% were seen once. The material sequenced was memory CD8+ T cells sorted from blood. These receptors were collected from a young man in good health. The CDR3 runs from the conserved cysteine through the conserved F or W. The D gene is left open where the match is weak. Clone size is shown for a subset of rows, as once, few, many or a class of expanded clone.

d_call	clone_size	v_call	j_call	cdr3_nt	cdr3_aa
TRBD2	NA	TRBV5-6	TRBJ2-5	TGTGCCAGCAGCCCAAAAAGGACTAGCGGGAGAGAAGAGACCCAGTACTTC	CASSPKRTSGREETQYF
NA	NA	TRBV7-8	TRBJ1-1	TGTGCCAGCAGCTTCGTCAGGAACACTGAAGCTTTCTTT	CASSFVRNTEAFF
TRBD1	NA	TRBV10-3	TRBJ2-2	TGTGCCATCAGTGCCCGGGACAGGGACACCGGGGAGCTGTTTTTT	CAISARDRDTGELFF
NA	NA	TRBV27	TRBJ2-1	TGTGCCAGCAGCCGACCGGGGAATGGTGAGCAGTTCTTC	CASSRPGNGEQFF
TRBD1	NA	TRBV10-1	TRBJ1-1	TGCGCCAGCAGTTTAACGACAGGGGGCCTCGCTTTCTTT	CASSLTTGGLAFF
NA	NA	TRBV28	TRBJ1-4	TGTGCCAGCAGTTTAGGGGGAGAAAAACTGTTTTTT	CASSLGGEKLFF
NA	NA	TRBV7-2	TRBJ1-2	TGTGCCAGCAGCTACAGGGCCTATGGCTACACCTTC	CASSYRAYGYTF
TRBD2	NA	TRBV29-1	TRBJ2-5	TGCAGCGCCCGGGAGGTTACGACCCAGTACTTC	CSAREVTTQYF
NA	NA	TRBV10-3	TRBJ2-2	TGTGCCACAGCGGACTCCGCGAACACCGGGGAGCTGTTTTTT	CATADSANTGELFF
NA	NA	TRBV7-9	TRBJ1-2	TGTGCCAGCCAAAAAGGGGACTATGGCTACACCTTC	CASQKGDYGYTF
TRBD2	NA	TRBV5-1	TRBJ2-1	TGCGCCAGAGACCGACTAGCTGAGGCCCTCTACAATGAGCAGTTCTTC	CARDRLAEALYNEQFF
NA	NA	TRBV9	TRBJ2-3	TGTGCCAGCAGCGTAGGGGAGGGGGCAGCGACAGATACGCAGTATTTT	CASSVGEGAATDTQYF
NA	once	TRBV6-4	TRBJ2-1	TGTGCCAGCAGTGAGCGGACCAGCTCCTACAATGAGCAGTTCTTC	CASSERTSSYNEQFF
NA	NA	TRBV7-9	TRBJ1-1	TGTGCCAGCGCAGCAAGGGTCACTGAAGCTTTCTTT	CASAARVTEAFF
NA	NA	TRBV7-3	TRBJ2-1	TGTGCCAGCAGCCGAGGACCCTACAATGAGCAGTTCTTC	CASSRGPYNEQFF
TRBD1	NA	TRBV19	TRBJ1-2	TGTGCCAGTAGTTGGGGACAGTATGGCTACACCTTC	CASSWGQYGYTF
TRBD2	NA	TRBV6-1	TRBJ2-3	TGTGCCAGCAGGGGACTAGCGGGCCGCACAGATACGCAGTATTTT	CASRGLAGRTDTQYF
NA	NA	TRBV6-6	TRBJ2-7	TGTGCCAGTTCGACAGACTACTCCTACGAGCAGTACTTC	CASSTDYSYEQYF
NA	NA	TRBV30	TRBJ1-1	TGTGCCTGGAGTCATTACCCCGGAGGGAACACTGAAGCTTTCTTT	CAWSHYPGGNTEAFF
NA	NA	TRBV4-1	TRBJ2-4	TGCGCCAGCAGCCAAGAAGGAATTGTACTAGCCAAAAACATTCAGTACTTC	CASSQEGIVLAKNIQYF
TRBD1	NA	TRBV6-1	TRBJ2-1	TGTGCCAGCAGCGGGACAGTGTACAATGAGCAGTTCTTC	CASSGTVYNEQFF
NA	NA	TRBV21-1	TRBJ2-7	TGTGCCAGCAGCAAACTCTCTTTCGGAGCAGACTCCTACGAGCAGTACTTC	CASSKLSFGADSYEQYF
NA	NA	TRBV5-1	TRBJ1-2	TGCGCCAGCAGCTTGGAGGGGTATGGCTACACCTTC	CASSLEGYGYTF
NA	NA	TRBV30	TRBJ1-5	TGTGCCTGGAGTGGCAGGGAAGATCAGCCCCAGCATTTT	CAWSGREDQPQHF
TRBD2	NA	TRBV5-1	TRBJ2-7	TGCGCCAGCAGCCAATCCGGGACTAGCAACTACGAGCAGTACTTC	CASSQSGTSNYEQYF
TRBD1	NA	TRBV6-5	TRBJ2-7	TGTGCCAGCAGGAAAGACAGGGGCGAGCAGTACTTC	CASRKDRGEQYF
NA	NA	TRBV6-5	TRBJ2-1	TGTGCCAGCAGTCTTAACCGGGCCAATGAGCAGTTCTTC	CASSLNRANEQFF
NA	NA	TRBV6-6	TRBJ2-5	TGTGCCAGCAGTTACTCGGCACAGACCCAAGAGACCCAGTACTTC	CASSYSAQTQETQYF
TRBD1	NA	TRBV7-9	TRBJ1-4	TGTGCCAGCAGCTCTTTGACAGGGGGAGGACCTGAAAAACTGTTTTTT	CASSSLTGGGPEKLFF
NA	NA	TRBV6-5	TRBJ2-2	TGTGCCAGCAGTTACCCTCCCCGGGGGGAGCTGTTTTTT	CASSYPPRGELFF
TRBD1	NA	TRBV27	TRBJ1-1	TGTGCCAGCCGCGGGACAGGGGGCACTGAAGCTTTCTTT	CASRGTGGTEAFF
NA	NA	TRBV27	TRBJ1-4	TGTGCCAGCGCCATAGGGGGTTATAATGAAAAACTGTTTTTT	CASAIGGYNEKLFF
NA	NA	TRBV29-1	TRBJ1-2	TGCAGCGTTGACGGGGTCTATGGCTACACCTTC	CSVDGVYGYTF
NA	NA	TRBV28	TRBJ2-7	TGTGCCAGCAGTTTGTCCGGGACAGCGGGATACGAGCAGTACTTC	CASSLSGTAGYEQYF
TRBD1	NA	TRBV13	TRBJ2-3	TGTGCCAGCAGCAAGGGGACAGGGTTCACAGATACGCAGTATTTT	CASSKGTGFTDTQYF
NA	NA	TRBV30	TRBJ2-5	TGTGCCTGGAGTGTGGTATTCGGGGAGACCCAGTACTTC	CAWSVVFGETQYF
NA	NA	TRBV5-1	TRBJ2-3	TGCGCCAGCAGCTTGGACAGGGTTGCAGATACGCAGTATTTT	CASSLDRVADTQYF
TRBD1	NA	TRBV30	TRBJ1-2	TGTGCCTGGAGTGTACTCCGGACAGGGGGCGGCTACACCTTC	CAWSVLRTGGGYTF
NA	NA	TRBV6-5	TRBJ2-7	TGTGCCAGCAGCGATAGCGGGACAGTTGGGTACGAGCAGTACTTC	CASSDSGTVGYEQYF
TRBD2	once	TRBV29-1	TRBJ2-1	TGCAGCGTTGTTAGCGGGAGGGCTTACGGCGAGCAGTTCTTC	CSVVSGRAYGEQFF
TRBD2	once	TRBV10-1	TRBJ2-5	TGCGCCAGCAGTGTATCGCGGGAGGTGCAGACCCAGTACTTC	CASSVSREVQTQYF
NA	once	TRBV5-8	TRBJ2-4	TGTGCCAGCAGCTTGAGGAGCGGGGCCAAAAACATTCAGTACTTC	CASSLRSGAKNIQYF
TRBD2	once	TRBV9	TRBJ2-5	TGTGCCAGCAGCGTAGCTGCGGGACTAGGGGAGACCCAGTACTTC	CASSVAAGLGETQYF
NA	NA	TRBV6-6	TRBJ2-2	TGTGCCAGCAGTTACTCTTCTGGAACCGGGGAGCTGTTTTTT	CASSYSSGTGELFF
NA	NA	TRBV27	TRBJ2-2	TGTGCCAGCAGTTTATCTGGCGGAGATTTTTCCGGGGAGCTGTTTTTT	CASSLSGGDFSGELFF
NA	NA	TRBV5-1	TRBJ2-2	TGCGCCAGCAGCACGGTGGTTGGGCAAAACACCGGGGAGCTGTTTTTT	CASSTVVGQNTGELFF
NA	NA	TRBV18	TRBJ1-4	TGTGCCAGCTCACCATCGGGGAGCCCAATAAGTGGGAGTTTT	CASSPSGSPISGSF
TRBD2	NA	TRBV27	TRBJ2-3	TGTGCCAGCAGTTCAGCTAGCGGGAGAGGGGGCACAGATACGCAGTATTTT	CASSSASGRGGTDTQYF
TRBD1	NA	TRBV4-1	TRBJ1-4	TGCGCCAGCAGCCCCTATGGACAGGGAGGCGAAAAACTGTTTTTT	CASSPYGQGGEKLFF
NA	NA	TRBV7-2	TRBJ1-1	TGTGCCAGCAGCCCAGTGATGAACACTGAAGCTTTCTTT	CASSPVMNTEAFF
TRBD2	NA	TRBV6-6	TRBJ2-1	TGTGCCAGCAGCACGACTAGCGGGACTGACAATGAGCAGTTCTTC	CASSTTSGTDNEQFF
NA	NA	TRBV5-6	TRBJ2-7	TGTGCCAGCAGCTTGTTCTGGCCGACAGCGCGTCAAAAGGGCGAGCAGTACTTC	CASSLFWPTARQKGEQYF
TRBD2	NA	TRBV5-4	TRBJ2-3	TGTGCCAGCAGCCCCCAGCGGGAGGTGTTCCCCACAGATACGCAGTATTTT	CASSPQREVFPTDTQYF
TRBD1	NA	TRBV11-2	TRBJ2-2	TGTGCCAGCAGCCCGACCGGACAGGGAAGCACCGGGGAGCTGTTTTTT	CASSPTGQGSTGELFF
NA	NA	TRBV30	TRBJ1-1	TGTGCCTGGAGTGTAGGAGGCCGATGGGCTGAAGCTTTCTTT	CAWSVGGRWAEAFF
NA	NA	TRBV10-3	TRBJ2-7	TGTGCCATCAGTGAATACGGTTACGAGCAGTACTTC	CAISEYGYEQYF
TRBD2	NA	TRBV5-1	TRBJ2-7	TGCGCCAGCAGCTTTGGACTAGACTACGAGCAGTACTTC	CASSFGLDYEQYF
TRBD2	NA	TRBV25-1	TRBJ2-5	TGTGCCAGCAGTGATGCTAGCGGGAGGGAGACCCAGTACTTC	CASSDASGRETQYF
TRBD1	NA	TRBV10-2	TRBJ2-1	TGCGCCAGCAGTGAGTACTTGGACAGGTTATATAATGAGCAGTTCTTC	CASSEYLDRLYNEQFF
TRBD1	NA	TRBV30	TRBJ1-5	TGTGCCTGGAGTCGTCCCGATCCGGGACAGGGTGGCAATCAGCCCCAGCATTTT	CAWSRPDPGQGGNQPQHF